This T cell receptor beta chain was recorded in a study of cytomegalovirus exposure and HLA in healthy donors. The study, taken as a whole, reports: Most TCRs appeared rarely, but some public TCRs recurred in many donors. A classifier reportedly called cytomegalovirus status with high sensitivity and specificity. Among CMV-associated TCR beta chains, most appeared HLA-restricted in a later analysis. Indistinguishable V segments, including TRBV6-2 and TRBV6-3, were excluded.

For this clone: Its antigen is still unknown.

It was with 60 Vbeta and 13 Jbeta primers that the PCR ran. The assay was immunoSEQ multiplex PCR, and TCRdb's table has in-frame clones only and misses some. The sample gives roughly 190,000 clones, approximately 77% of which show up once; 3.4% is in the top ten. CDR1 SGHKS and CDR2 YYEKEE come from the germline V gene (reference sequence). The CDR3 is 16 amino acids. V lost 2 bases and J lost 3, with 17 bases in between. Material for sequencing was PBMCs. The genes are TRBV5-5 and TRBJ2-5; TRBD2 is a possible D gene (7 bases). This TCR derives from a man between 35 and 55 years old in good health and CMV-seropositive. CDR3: CASSLGLGGGEETQYF. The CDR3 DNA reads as TGTGCCAGCAGCTTAGGGTTGGGAGGGGGAGAAGAGACCCAGTACTTC.